The sequence of this T cell receptor beta chain was determined in a study of blood T cells in healthy people across ages. General study findings and limits: There was no known CMV status for donors, so expanded clonotype changes were possibly confounded. Roughly linear declines in TCR beta diversity per million T cells occurred with age.

A second roughly 7 to 11 cycle PCR used barcoded and J-beta primers. TCRdb analysed the 5' RACE reads with MiXCR anew, one entry per CDR3 protein. The sample shows about a million distinct CDR3 sequences, roughly two fifths of them seen only once. This clonotype has just a few counts. The target antigen is unknown. The germline V gene has CDR1 SGHDT and CDR2 YYEEEE. With 0 bases clipped from V and 7 bases from J, the junction kept 19 bases outside the gene matches. CDR3 size: 19 residues. The TCR was taken from a man between 18 and 35 years old in good health. The chain has TRBV5-6 and TRBJ2-7, with 10 bases identical to TRBD2. Sequenced sample: blood. CDR3 amino acids: CASSLGYSGGRFGRDEQYF. CDR3 DNA: TGTGCCAGCAGCTTGGGGTATAGCGGGGGGCGTTTCGGTAGGGATGAGCAGTACTTC.